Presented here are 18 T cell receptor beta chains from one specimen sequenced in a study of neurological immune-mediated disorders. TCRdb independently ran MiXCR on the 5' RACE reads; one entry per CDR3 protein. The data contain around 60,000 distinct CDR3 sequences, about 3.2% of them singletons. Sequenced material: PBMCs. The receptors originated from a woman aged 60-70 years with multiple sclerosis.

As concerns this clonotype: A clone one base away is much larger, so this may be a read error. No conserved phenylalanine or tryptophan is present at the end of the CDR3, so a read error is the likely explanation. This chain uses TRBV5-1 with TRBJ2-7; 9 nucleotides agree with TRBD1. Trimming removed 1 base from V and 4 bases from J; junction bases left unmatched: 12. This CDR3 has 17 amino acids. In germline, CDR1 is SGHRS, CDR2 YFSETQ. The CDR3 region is CASSLLSGTGPSYEQYI. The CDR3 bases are TGCGCCAGCAGCTTGTTATCCGGGACAGGGCCTTCTTACGAGCAGTACATC.

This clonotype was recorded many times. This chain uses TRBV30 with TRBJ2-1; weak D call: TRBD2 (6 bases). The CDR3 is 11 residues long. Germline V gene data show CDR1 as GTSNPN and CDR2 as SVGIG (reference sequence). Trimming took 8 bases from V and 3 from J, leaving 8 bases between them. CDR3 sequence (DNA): TGTGCCCGTAGCGGCTACAATGAGCAGTTCTTC. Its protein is CARSGYNEQFF.

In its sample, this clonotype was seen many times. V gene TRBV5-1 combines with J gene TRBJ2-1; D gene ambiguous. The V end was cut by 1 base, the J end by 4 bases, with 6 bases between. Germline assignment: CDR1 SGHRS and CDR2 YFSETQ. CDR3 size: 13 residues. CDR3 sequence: CASSLNSYNEQFF. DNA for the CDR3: TGCGCCAGCAGCTTGAACAGTTACAATGAGCAGTTCTTC.

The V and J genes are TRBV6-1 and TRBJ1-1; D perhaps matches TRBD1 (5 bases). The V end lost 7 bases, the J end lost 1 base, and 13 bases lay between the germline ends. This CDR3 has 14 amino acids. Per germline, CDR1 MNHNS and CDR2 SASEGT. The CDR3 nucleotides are TGTGCCAGCAAGGTGGGGGGTAAGAACACTGAAGCTTTCTTT. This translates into CASKVGGKNTEAFF.

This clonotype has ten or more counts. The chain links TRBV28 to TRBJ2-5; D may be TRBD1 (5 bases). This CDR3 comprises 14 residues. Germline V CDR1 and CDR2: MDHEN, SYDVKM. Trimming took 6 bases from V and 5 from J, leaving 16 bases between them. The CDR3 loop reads CASSPPQGWETQYF. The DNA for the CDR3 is TGTGCCAGCAGCCCTCCTCAGGGCTGGGAGACCCAGTACTTC.

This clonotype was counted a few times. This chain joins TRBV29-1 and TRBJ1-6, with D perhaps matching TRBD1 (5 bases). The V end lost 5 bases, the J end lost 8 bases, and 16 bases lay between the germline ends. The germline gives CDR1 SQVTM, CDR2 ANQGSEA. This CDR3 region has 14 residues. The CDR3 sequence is CSVRYGRDYSPLHF. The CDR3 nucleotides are TGCAGCGTTCGCTACGGCAGGGATTATTCACCCCTCCACTTT.

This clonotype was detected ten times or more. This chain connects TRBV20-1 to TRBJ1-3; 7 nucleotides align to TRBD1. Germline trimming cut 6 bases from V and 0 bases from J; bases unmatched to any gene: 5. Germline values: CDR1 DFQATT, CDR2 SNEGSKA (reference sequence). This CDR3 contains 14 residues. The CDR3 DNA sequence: TGCAGTGCGAGGGACAGCCTCTCTGGAAACACCATATATTTT. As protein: CSARDSLSGNTIYF.

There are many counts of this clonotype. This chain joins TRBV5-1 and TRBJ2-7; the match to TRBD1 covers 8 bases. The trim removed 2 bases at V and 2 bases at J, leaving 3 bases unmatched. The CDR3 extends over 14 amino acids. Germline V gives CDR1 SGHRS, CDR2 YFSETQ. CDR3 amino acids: CASSFGTGAYEQYF. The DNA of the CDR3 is TGCGCCAGCAGCTTCGGGACAGGCGCCTACGAGCAGTACTTC.

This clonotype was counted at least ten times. CDR3 sequence: CASSSIGGGPLHF. The CDR3 DNA reads TGTGCCAGCAGCTCCATCGGGGGGGGGCCCCTCCACTTT. The chain couples TRBV7-2 to TRBJ1-6; possibly TRBD1 for D (5 bases). The V end lost 4 bases, the J end lost 13 bases, and 14 bases lay between the germline ends. Germline lookup yields CDR1 SGHTA and CDR2 FQGNSA. This CDR3 region has 13 residues. Combining the CDR3 with reference TRBV7-2 and TRBJ1-6 gives the whole variable domain GAGVSQSPSNKVTEKGKDVELRCDPISGHTALYWYRQSLGQGLEFLIYFQGNSAPDKSGLPSDRFSAERTGGSVSTLTIQRTQQEDSAVYLCASSSIGGGPLHFGNGTRLTVT.

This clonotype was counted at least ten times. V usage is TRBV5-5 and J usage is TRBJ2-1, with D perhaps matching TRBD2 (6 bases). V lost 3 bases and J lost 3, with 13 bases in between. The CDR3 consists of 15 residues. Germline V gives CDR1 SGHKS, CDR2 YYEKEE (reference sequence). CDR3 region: CASSWGGTFYNEQFF. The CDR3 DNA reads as TGTGCCAGCAGCTGGGGCGGGACTTTCTACAATGAGCAGTTCTTC.

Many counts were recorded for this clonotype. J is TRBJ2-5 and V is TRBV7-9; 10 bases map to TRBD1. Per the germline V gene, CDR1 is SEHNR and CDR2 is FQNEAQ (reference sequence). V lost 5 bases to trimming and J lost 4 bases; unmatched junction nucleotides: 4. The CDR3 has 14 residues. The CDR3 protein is CASSRDRGGETQYF. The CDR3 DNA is TGTGCCAGCAGCAGGGACAGGGGTGGAGAGACCCAGTACTTC.

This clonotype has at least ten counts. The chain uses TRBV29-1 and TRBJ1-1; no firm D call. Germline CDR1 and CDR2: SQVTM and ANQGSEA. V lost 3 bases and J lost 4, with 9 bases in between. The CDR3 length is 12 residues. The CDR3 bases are TGCAGCGTTGAGAGGGAAGCCACTGAAGCTTTCTTT. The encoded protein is CSVEREATEAFF.

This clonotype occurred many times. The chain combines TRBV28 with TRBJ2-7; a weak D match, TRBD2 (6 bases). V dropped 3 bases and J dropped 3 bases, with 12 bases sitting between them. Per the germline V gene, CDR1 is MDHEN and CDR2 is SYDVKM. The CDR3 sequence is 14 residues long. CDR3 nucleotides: TGTGCCAGCAGTTTCTCGAGGAGGGGCTACGAGCAGTACTTC. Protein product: CASSFSRRGYEQYF.

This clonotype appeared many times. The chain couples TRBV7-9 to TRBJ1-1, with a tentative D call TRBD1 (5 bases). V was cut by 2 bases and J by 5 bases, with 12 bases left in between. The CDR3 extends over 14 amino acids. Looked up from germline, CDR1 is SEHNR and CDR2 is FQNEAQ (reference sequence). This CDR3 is CASSLHGRETEAFF. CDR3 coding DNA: TGTGCCAGCAGCTTACATGGCAGGGAGACTGAAGCTTTCTTT.

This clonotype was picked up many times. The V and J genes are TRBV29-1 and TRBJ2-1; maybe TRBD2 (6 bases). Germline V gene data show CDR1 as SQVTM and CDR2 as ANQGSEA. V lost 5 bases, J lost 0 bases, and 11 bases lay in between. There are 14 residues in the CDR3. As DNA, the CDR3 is TGCAGCGTTAGCGGGTCAAGCTCCTACAATGAGCAGTTCTTC. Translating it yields CSVSGSSSYNEQFF.

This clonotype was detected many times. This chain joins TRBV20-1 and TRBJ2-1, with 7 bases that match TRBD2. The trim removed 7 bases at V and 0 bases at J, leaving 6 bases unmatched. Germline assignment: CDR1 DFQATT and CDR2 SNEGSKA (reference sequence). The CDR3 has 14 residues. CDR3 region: CSGNGEGSYNEQFF. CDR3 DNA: TGCAGTGGAAACGGGGAGGGCTCCTACAATGAGCAGTTCTTC.

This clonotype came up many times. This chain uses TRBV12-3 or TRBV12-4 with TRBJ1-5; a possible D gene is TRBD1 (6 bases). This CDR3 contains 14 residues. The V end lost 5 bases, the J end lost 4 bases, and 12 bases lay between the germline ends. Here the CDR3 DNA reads TGTGCCAGCAGTCTGGACAGAGGGAATCAGCCCCAGCATTTT. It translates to CASSLDRGNQPQHF.

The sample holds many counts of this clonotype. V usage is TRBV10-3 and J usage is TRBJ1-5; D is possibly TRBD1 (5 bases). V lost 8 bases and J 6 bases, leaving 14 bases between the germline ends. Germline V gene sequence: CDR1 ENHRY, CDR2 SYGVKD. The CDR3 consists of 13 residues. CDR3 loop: CAIGGGIGQPQHF. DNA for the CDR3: TGTGCCATCGGGGGGGGGATCGGTCAGCCCCAGCATTTT.